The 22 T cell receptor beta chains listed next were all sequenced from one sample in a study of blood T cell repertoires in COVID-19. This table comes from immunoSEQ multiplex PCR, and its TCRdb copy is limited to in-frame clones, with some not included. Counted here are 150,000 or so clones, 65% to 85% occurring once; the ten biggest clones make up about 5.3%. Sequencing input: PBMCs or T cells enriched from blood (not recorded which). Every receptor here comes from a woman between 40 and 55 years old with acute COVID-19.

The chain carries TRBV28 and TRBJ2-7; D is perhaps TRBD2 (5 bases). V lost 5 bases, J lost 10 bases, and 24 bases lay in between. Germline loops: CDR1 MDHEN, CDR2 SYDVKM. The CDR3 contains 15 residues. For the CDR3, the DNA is TGTGCCAGCAGTATGGCTCGGCCCGCGACGGAGGTACAGTACGTC. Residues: CASSMARPATEVQYV.

The CDR3 spells CSVERQGVGYTF. The CDR3 DNA reads as TGCAGCGTTGAACGACAGGGGGTTGGCTACACCTTC. V usage is TRBV29-1 and J usage is TRBJ1-2, with 9 nucleotides matching TRBD1. The CDR3 has 12 amino acids. The J segment lost 7 bases and the V segment lost 2 bases, leaving 2 bases of the junction unmatched. Germline CDR1 is SQVTM and CDR2 is ANQGSEA.

The CDR3 loop reads CASSTGFEQYF. Here the CDR3 DNA reads TGTGCCAGCTCAACAGGGTTCGAGCAGTACTTC. V usage is TRBV18 and J usage is TRBJ2-7; possibly TRBD1 for D (6 bases). The CDR3 loop spans 11 amino acids. Germline V lookup: CDR1 KGHSH, CDR2 LQKENI. V was pared by 5 bases and J by 6 bases, with 8 bases between. Together with reference TRBV18 and TRBJ2-7, the CDR3 gives the full variable domain: NAGVMQNPRHLVRRRGQEARLRCSPMKGHSHVYWYRQLPEEGLKFMVYLQKENIIDESGMPKERFSAEFPKEGPSILRIQQVVRGDSAAYFCASSTGFEQYFGPGTRLTVT.

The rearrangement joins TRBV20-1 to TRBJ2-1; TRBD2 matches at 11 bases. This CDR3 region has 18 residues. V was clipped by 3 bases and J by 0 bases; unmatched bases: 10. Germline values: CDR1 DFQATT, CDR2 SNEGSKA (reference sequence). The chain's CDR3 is CSASFWLAGGHSYNEQFF. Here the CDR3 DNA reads TGCAGTGCTAGTTTTTGGCTAGCGGGAGGACACTCCTACAATGAGCAGTTCTTC.

For the CDR3, the DNA is TGTGCCAGCAGTCGGACTAGCGGGGCTACCTACGAGCAGTACTTC. Amino acid sequence: CASSRTSGATYEQYF. The chain links TRBV6-5 to TRBJ2-7; TRBD2 aligns across 12 bases. The CDR3 totals 15 residues. V was pared by 5 bases and J by 2 bases, with 4 bases of the junction left unmatched. CDR1 is MNHEY and CDR2 is SVGAGI in the germline V gene.

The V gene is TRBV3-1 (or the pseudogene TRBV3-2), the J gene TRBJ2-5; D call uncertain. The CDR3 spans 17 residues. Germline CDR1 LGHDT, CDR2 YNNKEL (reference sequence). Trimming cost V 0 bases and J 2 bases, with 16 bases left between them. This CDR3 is CASSQDFENYPQETQYF. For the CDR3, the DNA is TGTGCCAGCAGCCAAGATTTCGAAAACTACCCACAAGAGACCCAGTACTTC.

CDR3: CASKIGRGGQPQHF. Here the CDR3 DNA reads TGTGCCAGCAAAATAGGGCGAGGGGGTCAGCCCCAGCATTTT. The chain uses TRBV28 and TRBJ1-5; maybe TRBD1 (6 bases). The CDR3 has 14 residues. Germline loops: CDR1 MDHEN, CDR2 SYDVKM. The ends were cut back, 7 bases at V and 6 bases at J, with 16 bases in the middle.

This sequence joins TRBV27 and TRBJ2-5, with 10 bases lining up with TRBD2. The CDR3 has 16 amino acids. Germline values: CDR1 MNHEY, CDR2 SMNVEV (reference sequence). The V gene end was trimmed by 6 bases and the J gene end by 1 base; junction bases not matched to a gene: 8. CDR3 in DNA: TGTGCCAGCAGAAAGGGGGTAGCGGGAGGCCAAGAGACCCAGTACTTC. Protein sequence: CASRKGVAGGQETQYF.

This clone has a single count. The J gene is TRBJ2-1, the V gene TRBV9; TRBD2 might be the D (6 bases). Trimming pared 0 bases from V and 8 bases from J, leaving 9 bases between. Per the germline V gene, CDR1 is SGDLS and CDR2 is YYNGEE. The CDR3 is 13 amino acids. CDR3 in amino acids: CASSVVEGDEQFF. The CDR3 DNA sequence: TGTGCCAGCAGCGTAGTGGAGGGCGATGAGCAGTTCTTC.

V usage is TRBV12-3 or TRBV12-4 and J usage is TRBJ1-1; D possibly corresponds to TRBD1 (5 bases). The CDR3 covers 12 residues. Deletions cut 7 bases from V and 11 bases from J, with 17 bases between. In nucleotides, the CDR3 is TGTGCCAGCAACGACAGACTGACAGAGGCTTTCTTT. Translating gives CASNDRLTEAFF.

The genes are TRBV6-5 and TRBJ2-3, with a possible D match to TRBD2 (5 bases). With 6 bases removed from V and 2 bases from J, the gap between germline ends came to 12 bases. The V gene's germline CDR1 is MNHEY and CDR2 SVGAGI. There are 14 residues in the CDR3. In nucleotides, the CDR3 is TGTGCCAGCAGGAACGGGGAAAACACAGATACGCAGTATTTT. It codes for CASRNGENTDTQYF.

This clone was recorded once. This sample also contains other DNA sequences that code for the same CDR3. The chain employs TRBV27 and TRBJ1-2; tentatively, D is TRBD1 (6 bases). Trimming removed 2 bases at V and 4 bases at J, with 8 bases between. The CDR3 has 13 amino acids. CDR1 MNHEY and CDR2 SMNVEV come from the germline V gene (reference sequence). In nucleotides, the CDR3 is TGTGCCAGCAGTTTACAGGGGACCTATGGCTACACCTTC. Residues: CASSLQGTYGYTF.

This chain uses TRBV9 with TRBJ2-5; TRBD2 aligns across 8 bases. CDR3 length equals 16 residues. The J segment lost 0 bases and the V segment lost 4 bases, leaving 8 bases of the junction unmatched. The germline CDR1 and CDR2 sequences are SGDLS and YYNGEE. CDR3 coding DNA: TGTGCCAGCAGCCCGCGAATAGCGGGACACCAAGAGACCCAGTACTTC. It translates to CASSPRIAGHQETQYF.

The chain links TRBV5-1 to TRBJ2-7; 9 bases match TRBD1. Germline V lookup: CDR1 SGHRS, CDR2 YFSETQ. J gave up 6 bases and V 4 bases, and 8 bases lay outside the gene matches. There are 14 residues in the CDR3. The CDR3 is CASSPRTGVTEQYF. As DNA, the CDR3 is TGCGCCAGCAGCCCCCGGACAGGGGTTACCGAGCAGTACTTC.

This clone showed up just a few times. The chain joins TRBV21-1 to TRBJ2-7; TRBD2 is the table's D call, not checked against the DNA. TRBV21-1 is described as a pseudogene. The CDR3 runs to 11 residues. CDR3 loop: CASPERDEQYV. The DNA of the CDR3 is TGTGCCAGCCCCGAGAGAGACGAGCAGTACGTC.

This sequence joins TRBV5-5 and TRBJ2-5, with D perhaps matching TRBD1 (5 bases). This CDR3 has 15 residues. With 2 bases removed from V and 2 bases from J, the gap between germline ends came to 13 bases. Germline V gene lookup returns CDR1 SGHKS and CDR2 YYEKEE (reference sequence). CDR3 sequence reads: CASSLGEGRQETQYF. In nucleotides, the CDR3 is TGTGCCAGCAGCTTAGGGGAAGGCAGACAAGAGACCCAGTACTTC.

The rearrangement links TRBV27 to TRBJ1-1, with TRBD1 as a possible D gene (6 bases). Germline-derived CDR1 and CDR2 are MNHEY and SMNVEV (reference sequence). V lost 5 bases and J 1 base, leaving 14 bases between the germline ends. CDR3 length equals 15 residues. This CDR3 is CASSLLGGGNTEAFF. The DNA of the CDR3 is TGTGCCAGCAGTCTCTTAGGGGGTGGGAACACTGAAGCTTTCTTT.

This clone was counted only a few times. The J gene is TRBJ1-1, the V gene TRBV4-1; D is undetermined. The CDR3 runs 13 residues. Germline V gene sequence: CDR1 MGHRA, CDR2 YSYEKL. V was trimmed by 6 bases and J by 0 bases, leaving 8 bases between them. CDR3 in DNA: TGCGCCAGCAGTGACACCTTGAACACTGAAGCTTTCTTT. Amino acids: CASSDTLNTEAFF.

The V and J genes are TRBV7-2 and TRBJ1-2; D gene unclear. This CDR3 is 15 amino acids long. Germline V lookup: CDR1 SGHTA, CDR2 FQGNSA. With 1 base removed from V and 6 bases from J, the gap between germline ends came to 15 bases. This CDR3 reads CASSLVATGRDGYTF. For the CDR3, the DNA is TGTGCCAGCAGCTTAGTGGCGACGGGGAGAGATGGCTACACCTTC.

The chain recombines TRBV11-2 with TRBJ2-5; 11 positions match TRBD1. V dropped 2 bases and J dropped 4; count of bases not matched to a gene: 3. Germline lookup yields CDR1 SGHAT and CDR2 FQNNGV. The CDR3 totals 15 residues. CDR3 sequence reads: CASSLWGQGGETQYF. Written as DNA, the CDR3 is TGTGCCAGCAGCTTATGGGGACAGGGGGGAGAGACCCAGTACTTC.

CDR3 amino acids: CASSKRGAFLHNEQFF. Written as DNA, the CDR3 is TGTGCCAGCAGCAAAAGAGGAGCGTTCCTCCACAATGAGCAGTTCTTC. The chain links TRBV21-1 to TRBJ2-1; the D call in the table, TRBD2, was not verified against the DNA. TRBV21-1 is labeled a pseudogene. This CDR3 contains 16 residues.

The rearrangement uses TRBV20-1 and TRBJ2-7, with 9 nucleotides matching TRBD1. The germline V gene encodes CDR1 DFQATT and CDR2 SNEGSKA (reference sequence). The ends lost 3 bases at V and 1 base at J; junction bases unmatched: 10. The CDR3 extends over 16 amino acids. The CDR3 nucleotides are TGCAGTGCTAGTGGGATGACAGGGGGTTTTTCCTACGAGCAGTACTTC. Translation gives CSASGMTGGFSYEQYF.